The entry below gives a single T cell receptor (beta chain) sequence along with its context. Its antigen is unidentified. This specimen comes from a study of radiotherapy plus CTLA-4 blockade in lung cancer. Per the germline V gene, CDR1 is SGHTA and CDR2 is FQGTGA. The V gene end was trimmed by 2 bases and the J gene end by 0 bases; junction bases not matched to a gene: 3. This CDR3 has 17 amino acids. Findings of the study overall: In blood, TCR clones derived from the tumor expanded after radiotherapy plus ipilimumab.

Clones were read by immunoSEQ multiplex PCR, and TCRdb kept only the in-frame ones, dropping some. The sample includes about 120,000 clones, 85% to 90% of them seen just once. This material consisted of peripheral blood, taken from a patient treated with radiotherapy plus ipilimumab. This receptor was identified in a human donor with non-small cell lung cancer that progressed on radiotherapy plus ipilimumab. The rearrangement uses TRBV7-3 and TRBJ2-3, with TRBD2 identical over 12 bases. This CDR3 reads CASSLVGTSGSTDTQYF. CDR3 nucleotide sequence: TGTGCCAGCAGCTTAGTAGGGACTAGCGGGAGCACAGATACGCAGTATTTT.